Listed below are T cell receptor beta chains from one sample, sequenced in a study of T cell repertoires in cytomegalovirus infection. TCRdb ran MiXCR on the reads and lists one entry per CDR3 protein. The top ten hold about half of the sample, which has 250,000 or so distinct CDR3 sequences, over 15% seen once. The sample consisted of CD8+ T cells from PBMCs. Receptors originate from a human donor in good health (CMV status not recorded). Some clones in this sample may be carry-over from other donors' samples. Both conserved end residues are part of each CDR3. D genes are given only for firm matches. Clone sizes are given selectively: once, few, many, or a class where the clone is expanded.

TRBV6-5	TRBJ2-1	-	TRBD2	TGTGCCAGCAGTTACTCAGGGTACGGCCTAGCGGGGAGTTACAATGAGCAGTTCTTC	CASSYSGYGLAGSYNEQFF
TRBV7-9	TRBJ2-5	few	TRBD1	TGTGCCAGCAGCCCGGCGGACAGGGGTAGGGAGACCCAGTACTTC	CASSPADRGRETQYF
TRBV20-1	TRBJ2-2	few	TRBD2	TGCAGTGCTAGAGATCTACTAGCGGGGTTTGGCGGGGAGCTGTTTTTT	CSARDLLAGFGGELFF
TRBV28	TRBJ1-5	few	-	TGTGCCAGCAGCCGAGTTCTGGGTAGGTGTCAGCCCCAGCATTTT	CASSRVLGRCQPQHF
TRBV7-6	TRBJ2-5	few	-	TGTGCCAGCAGCCCCTGGGACGGGCAAGAGACCCAGTACTTC	CASSPWDGQETQYF
TRBV7-9	TRBJ2-7	many	-	TGTGCCAGCAGCTTAGTCAATTACGAGCAGTACTTC	CASSLVNYEQYF
TRBV27	TRBJ1-1	few	-	TGTGCCAGCAGTTTCACCTTCAGGGGTAGCACTGAAGCTTTCTTT	CASSFTFRGSTEAFF
TRBV6-1	TRBJ2-5	many	-	TGTGCCAGCTTTACTTCAGGCGTCGAGGGGACCCAGTACTTC	CASFTSGVEGTQYF
TRBV12-3/TRBV12-4	TRBJ2-5	few	TRBD1	TGTGCCAGCGGTGCAAGGGACAGGGGGGAAGAGACCCAGTACTTC	CASGARDRGEETQYF
TRBV27	TRBJ2-7	-	-	TGTGCCAGCAGTTACGGTTATGGGGACCCCGAGTACTTC	CASSYGYGDPEYF
TRBV5-1	TRBJ2-2	few	TRBD2	TGCGCCAGCAGCTTGGTTACTAGCGGCGGCACCGGGGAGCTGTTTTTT	CASSLVTSGGTGELFF
TRBV19	TRBJ1-5	few	-	TGTGCCAGTAGTATGCCAGGGGTGGCCCCCAATCAGCCCCAGCATTTT	CASSMPGVAPNQPQHF
TRBV27	TRBJ2-1	-	-	TGTGCCAGCAGCATCGGGCGGGACCGGCAGTTCTTC	CASSIGRDRQFF
TRBV2	TRBJ2-4	few	TRBD2	TGTGCCAGCAGTGAAGAACTAGCGGATGATGGGATAAACATTCAGTACTTC	CASSEELADDGINIQYF
TRBV28	TRBJ1-2	few	-	TGTGCCAGCAGTCCCCTAGGAGGGGTTGACTATGGCTACACCTTC	CASSPLGGVDYGYTF
TRBV19	TRBJ2-3	-	TRBD1	TGTGCCAGTAGTACGCGTACAGGGGCCAACACAGATACGCAGTATTTT	CASSTRTGANTDTQYF
TRBV7-8	TRBJ2-1	-	-	TGTGCCAGCAGCTTCTATCGGGGGGCGCACAATGAGCAGTTCTTC	CASSFYRGAHNEQFF
TRBV28	TRBJ2-1	-	TRBD1	TGTGCCAGCAGTTTCAGCCGGGACAGGGTTTACCACAATGAGCAGTTCTTC	CASSFSRDRVYHNEQFF
TRBV4-1	TRBJ1-5	-	TRBD1	TGCGCCAGCAGCCAGGGACAGGGGGACGTAAGTCAGCCCCAGCATTTT	CASSQGQGDVSQPQHF
TRBV7-2	TRBJ2-7	many	-	TGTGCCAGCAGCCTCGACCTCGGTACCTACGAGCAGTACTTC	CASSLDLGTYEQYF
TRBV6-5	TRBJ1-1	few	-	TGTGCCAGCACCCCTTCGTGGACCGGGAACACTGAAGCTTTCTTT	CASTPSWTGNTEAFF
TRBV4-1	TRBJ1-2	-	-	TGCGCCAGCAGCCAGGTAAATACAGGGTTGGCATATGATGGCTACACCTTC	CASSQVNTGLAYDGYTF
TRBV7-2	TRBJ2-7	many	-	TGTGCCAGCAGCTTAGGTTCCCAGGGTATCTACGAGCAGTACTTC	CASSLGSQGIYEQYF
TRBV6-1	TRBJ1-1	many	-	TGTGCCAGCAGTGGCTGGCCTGGTGAAGCTTTCTTT	CASSGWPGEAFF
TRBV24-1	TRBJ2-2	once	-	TGTGCCACCAGTGAAATCGCTAGCACCGGGGAGCTGTTTTTT	CATSEIASTGELFF
TRBV20-1	TRBJ2-7	-	-	TGCAGTGCTAGTGGCAGGGACCACTACGAGCAGTACTTC	CSASGRDHYEQYF
TRBV11-2	TRBJ2-5	many	TRBD1	TGTGCCAGCAGCCCGACAGGGGAGGAAGAGACCCAGTACTTC	CASSPTGEEETQYF
TRBV7-2	TRBJ1-1	medium-sized	-	TGTGCCAGCAGCTTTAGCGGGGCCTGGAACACTGAAGCTTTCTTT	CASSFSGAWNTEAFF
TRBV25-1	TRBJ1-1	-	-	TGTGCCAGCAGTGAATTCTTTGGGGGGGAAGTGACTGAAGCTTTCTTT	CASSEFFGGEVTEAFF
TRBV29-1	TRBJ2-1	many	-	TGCAGCGTCCCCCCGGGCCACCCCTCGAGGGGTGAGCAGTTCTTC	CSVPPGHPSRGEQFF
TRBV7-2	TRBJ1-1	many	-	TGTGCCAGCAGCTTAACAGGGTCGTCTGGGACTGAAGCTTTCTTT	CASSLTGSSGTEAFF
TRBV20-1	TRBJ1-5	-	-	TGCAGTGCTAGAGTCAGGGCAGGGCAGTTTAGCAATCAGCCCCAGCATTTT	CSARVRAGQFSNQPQHF
TRBV7-2	TRBJ1-1	many	-	TGTGCCAGCAGCATAAACAGGGTAAAGGAGACTGAAGCTTTCTTT	CASSINRVKETEAFF
TRBV28	TRBJ1-4	many	-	TGTGCCAGCAGTTCCGGGGGAAAACTGTTTTTT	CASSSGGKLFF
TRBV2	TRBJ2-7	few	-	TGTGCCAGCAGTGCGGTAAGGCCGACCTACGAGCAGTACTTC	CASSAVRPTYEQYF
TRBV29-1	TRBJ2-2	-	TRBD1	TGCAGCGGGGGACAGTCGAACACCGGGGAGCTGTTTTTT	CSGGQSNTGELFF
TRBV12-3/TRBV12-4	TRBJ2-7	-	-	TGTGCCAGCAGTTTAGCAGGGCTTAATTTCTACGAGCAGTACTTC	CASSLAGLNFYEQYF
TRBV12-3/TRBV12-4	TRBJ1-6	-	TRBD1	TGTGCCAGCAGTCCGCAGGGGGGTTGGAATTCACCCCTCCACTTT	CASSPQGGWNSPLHF
TRBV15	TRBJ1-5	-	-	TGTGCCACCAGCAGAGATCGCGTCTGGACCGTGCCGAATCAGCCCCAGCATTTT	CATSRDRVWTVPNQPQHF
TRBV9	TRBJ2-1	few	-	TGTGCCAGCAGCGTAGGGGAAATCAATGAGCAGTTCTTC	CASSVGEINEQFF
TRBV19	TRBJ1-1	-	TRBD1	TGTGCCAGTAGTCCAGGGGGCGCCCCTGAAGCTTTCTTT	CASSPGGAPEAFF
TRBV14	TRBJ1-6	-	-	TGTGCCAGCAGCCAAGAGACGGGGATCGGGAATTCACCCCTCCACTTT	CASSQETGIGNSPLHF
TRBV4-1	TRBJ2-1	few	TRBD2	TGCGCCAGCAGCCAAGGGGCTAGCGGGGGCCCGGAGCAGTTCTTC	CASSQGASGGPEQFF
TRBV19	TRBJ1-5	few	-	TGTGCCAGTAACCGCCCCTTTGACAGGACCAAGAGCAATCAGCCCCAGCATTTT	CASNRPFDRTKSNQPQHF
TRBV28	TRBJ2-3	many	TRBD1	TGTGCCAGCAGTTTAGGGACAGGCCGCACAGATACGCAGTATTTT	CASSLGTGRTDTQYF
TRBV4-1	TRBJ2-7	few	-	TGCGCCAGCAGTCTCGGGGACATGGTTACCTACGAGCAGTACTTC	CASSLGDMVTYEQYF
TRBV12-3/TRBV12-4	TRBJ2-3	many	-	TGTGCCAGCAGTTTAAGTTCGGACCCCCATGATACGCAGTATTTT	CASSLSSDPHDTQYF
TRBV6-2/TRBV6-3	TRBJ2-2	many	TRBD1	TGTGCCAGCAGTCTTTCCCCCGGACAGGGCGCCGGGGAGCTGTTTTTT	CASSLSPGQGAGELFF
TRBV7-9	TRBJ1-2	-	-	TGTGCCAGCAGCAAATCCGGTGTGGACTATGGCTACACCTTC	CASSKSGVDYGYTF
TRBV6-5	TRBJ2-1	many	TRBD2	TGTGCCAGCAGTTCGGGACTGGCTAGCGGGGATCTCAACAATGAGCAGTTCTTC	CASSSGLASGDLNNEQFF
TRBV12-3/TRBV12-4	TRBJ2-7	many	-	TGTGCCAGCAGTGATTTGTACAGTAGCTCCTACGAGCAGTACTTC	CASSDLYSSSYEQYF
TRBV7-2	TRBJ2-3	many	TRBD2	TGTGCCAGCAGCCCCCCGGGGGGGAGCACAGATACGCAGTATTTT	CASSPPGGSTDTQYF
TRBV6-5	TRBJ2-6	few	-	TGTGCCAGCAGTTACTCACAGGGATCCGGGGCCAACGTCCTGACTTTC	CASSYSQGSGANVLTF
TRBV15	TRBJ1-5	-	-	TGTGCCACCAGCAAGAGCCAGCTTAATCAGCCCCAGCATTTT	CATSKSQLNQPQHF
TRBV12-3/TRBV12-4	TRBJ1-2	many	-	TGTGCCAGTGGAGGGGGTTCGAACTATGGCTACACCTTC	CASGGGSNYGYTF
TRBV20-1	TRBJ2-1	-	TRBD1	TGCAGTGCATCAGCCTGGACAGGGGCCTACAATGAGCAGTTCTTC	CSASAWTGAYNEQFF
TRBV7-9	TRBJ1-1	few	-	TGTGCCAGCACCCCCGGGGGCGGAGTGGACACTGAAGCTTTCTTT	CASTPGGGVDTEAFF
TRBV29-1	TRBJ2-5	few	-	TGCAGCGTTGATTGGGGGGTGGAAGAGACCCAGTACTTC	CSVDWGVEETQYF
TRBV2	TRBJ1-2	-	-	TGTGCCAGCAGTGCGGGGTTCTATGGCTACACCTTC	CASSAGFYGYTF
TRBV5-6	TRBJ2-5	-	-	TGTGCCAGCAGCTTTGGAGGGGGGACCCAGTACTTC	CASSFGGGTQYF